This T cell receptor (beta chain) appears in the sequencing data of a study of T-cell memory formation after mild COVID-19. Whole-study findings and limits: Later expanders leaned toward CD4+, whereas clones contracting from day 15 to 85 were balanced CD4/CD8.

TCRdb itself ran the 5' RACE reads through MiXCR, one entry per CDR3 protein. This sample carries about 290,000 distinct CDR3 sequences, roughly 17% of them seen once, and the ten largest clones take 20% to 25%. Turning to this clonotype: Its antigen is currently unknown.

Trimming removed 1 base from V and 4 bases from J; junction bases left unmatched: 11. The CDR3 runs 17 residues. Germline loops: CDR1 SGDLS, CDR2 YYNGEE. The sequence was collected from a man between 18 and 29 years old who had mild COVID-19 (a few samples of this study predate the infection). Cell type and time point are not known. Sequenced: PBMCs or a T cell subset sorted from them (not recorded which). The chain recombines TRBV9 with TRBJ2-3; 8 nucleotides line up with TRBD2. The CDR3 protein is CASSVIPGGQPPDTQYF. The CDR3 region has the DNA TGTGCCAGCAGCGTAATTCCGGGGGGGCAGCCCCCAGATACGCAGTATTTT.